Following are 30 T cell receptor beta chains from one sample sequenced in a study of post-analysis software for immune sequencing data. Every TCR beta cDNA library bore unique molecular identifiers. TCRdb re-analysed the PCR reads in MiXCR, keeping a single row per CDR3 protein. The table lists approximately 160,000 distinct CDR3 sequences, approximately 31% of them singletons. The study's findings and limits: TRBV5-6, TRBV5-1 and TRBV20-1 belonged to a set of roughly five TRBV segments that were more frequent in patients than controls.

Their antigen targets remain unknown. The specimen was blood. The source of these receptors is a girl aged 10-17 years with multiple sclerosis.

This clonotype was counted between two and nine times. The CDR3 spells CSAPGQGAMNTEAFF. In nucleotides, the CDR3 is TGCAGTGCTCCCGGACAGGGGGCGATGAACACTGAAGCTTTCTTT. The chain recombines TRBV20-1 with TRBJ1-1, with 11 positions matching TRBD1. The V gene's germline CDR1 is DFQATT and CDR2 SNEGSKA (reference sequence). The V and J ends lost 5 bases and 0 bases, in that order; junction bases with no gene match: 5. The CDR3 loop spans 15 amino acids.

The J gene is TRBJ2-1, the V gene TRBV5-1, with 8 bases fitting TRBD2. CDR1 is SGHRS and CDR2 is YFSETQ in the germline V gene. Losses at the gene ends were 0 bases for V and 5 bases for J; bases not matched to a gene: 4. This CDR3 spans 15 amino acids. CDR3 DNA sequence: TGCGCCAGCAGCTTGGCCGGGACTAGTCACAATGAGCAGTTCTTC. Its translation: CASSLAGTSHNEQFF.

This clonotype came up a few times. The germline gene is not matched at one end of the junction; a read error may be the cause. The gene calls are TRBV7-9 and TRBJ1-1; weak D call: TRBD1 (5 bases). CDR1 and CDR2 (germline): SEHNR, FQNEAQ (reference sequence). The CDR3 loop spans 19 amino acids. CDR3 residues: CAGSPPLGQEGHRGTEAFF. The CDR3 nucleotides are TGTGCCGGCAGCCCCCCCCTTGGGCAGGAGGGGCATAGGGGTACTGAAGCTTTCTTT.

The V and J genes are TRBV30 and TRBJ2-1; 8 positions match TRBD2. This CDR3 has 14 amino acids. V dropped 6 bases and J dropped 4; count of bases not matched to a gene: 8. Germline CDR1 and CDR2: GTSNPN and SVGIG (reference sequence). CDR3 DNA sequence: TGTGCCTGTCTGGTAGCGGGGTCATACAATGAGCAGTTCTTC. This translates into CACLVAGSYNEQFF.

This clonotype was counted at least ten times. V is TRBV6-6 and J is TRBJ2-7; 8 nucleotides match TRBD2. With V trimmed by 2 bases and J by 2 bases, 5 bases remained unmatched. Germline V gives CDR1 MNHNY, CDR2 SVGAGI (reference sequence). This CDR3 region has 15 residues. CDR3: CASSYVLAETYEQYF. The CDR3 region has the DNA TGTGCCAGCAGTTACGTACTAGCGGAGACCTACGAGCAGTACTTC.

Concerning this clonotype: A read error may account for a junction end that differs from germline. The chain employs TRBV5-1 and TRBJ2-6, with a tentative D call TRBD1 (5 bases). CDR3 length: 17 residues. The germline V gene encodes CDR1 SGHRS and CDR2 YFSETQ. The CDR3 is CASSSAVWEAGANVPTF. In DNA form, the CDR3 reads TGCGCCAGCAGCTCCGCCGTTTGGGAAGCTGGGGCCAACGTCCCGACTTTC.

Comment on this clonotype: No conserved phenylalanine or tryptophan ends this CDR3, so it is likely a read error. The genes are TRBV28 and TRBJ2-1; D ambiguous. V was pared by 2 bases and J by 9 bases, with 14 bases between. The CDR3 runs to 14 residues. The V gene's germline CDR1 is MDHEN and CDR2 SYDVKM. In DNA, the CDR3 is TGTGCCAGCAGTTTAGGTTCCACCTCGGGTGAGCAGTTCTTA. Encoded protein: CASSLGSTSGEQFL.

This chain uses TRBV28 with TRBJ1-1, with 10 bases aligning to TRBD1. Germline V gene lookup returns CDR1 MDHEN and CDR2 SYDVKM. This CDR3 region has 17 residues. J lost 8 bases, V lost 5 bases, and 17 bases had no gene match. In DNA form, the CDR3 reads TGTGCCAGCAGTCCTACCCTCCACCCGGGACAGGGGCGCGAAGCTTTCTTT. Translation gives CASSPTLHPGQGREAFF.

This clonotype occurred many times. The CDR3 DNA reads as TGCAGTGCTAGTCCCGGGACTAGCGGCCAAGAGACCCAGTACTTC. It translates to CSASPGTSGQETQYF. The chain combines TRBV20-1 with TRBJ2-5; 11 bases align to TRBD2. The V gene end was trimmed by 3 bases and the J gene end by 1 base; junction bases not matched to a gene: 4. This CDR3 spans 15 amino acids. The germline V gene encodes CDR1 DFQATT and CDR2 SNEGSKA (reference sequence).

This clonotype was observed a few times. V gene TRBV28 combines with J gene TRBJ2-2; 9 bases align to TRBD1. Germline V gene lookup returns CDR1 MDHEN and CDR2 SYDVKM. The CDR3 length is 17 residues. The trim removed 7 bases at V and 1 base at J, leaving 10 bases unmatched. The CDR3 spells CASINAGQGLNTGELFF. As DNA, the CDR3 is TGTGCCAGCATCAACGCGGGACAGGGACTGAACACCGGGGAGCTGTTTTTT.

The table lists this clonotype with a few counts. V is TRBV5-1 and J is TRBJ2-1; the D call may be TRBD1 or TRBD2 (5 bases each). This CDR3 contains 11 residues. Germline V gene data show CDR1 as SGHRS and CDR2 as YFSETQ. Deletions cut 7 bases from V and 9 bases from J, with 11 bases between. The CDR3 DNA reads TGCGCCAGCTCCTCTGGGGGTGAGCAGTTCTTC. The encoded protein is CASSSGGEQFF.

The rearrangement joins TRBV20-1 to TRBJ2-1, with 7 bases lining up with TRBD2. The germline CDR1 and CDR2 sequences are DFQATT and SNEGSKA (reference sequence). The CDR3 totals 14 residues. V trimming: 3 bases; J trimming: 2 bases; junction bases outside the gene matches: 4. The CDR3 here is CSASVGGPYNEQFF. Written as DNA, the CDR3 is TGCAGTGCTAGCGTGGGAGGGCCCTACAATGAGCAGTTCTTC.

The chain uses TRBV21-1 and TRBJ2-7; the DNA was not compared with TRBD1, the D call given in the table. TRBV21-1 is flagged as a pseudogene. The CDR3 has 17 residues. The CDR3 sequence: CASSKVLTGEGSNEQYF. The DNA of the CDR3 is TGTGCCAGCAGCAAAGTCCTAACGGGAGAGGGGAGCAATGAGCAGTACTTC.

Only a few counts were recorded for this clonotype. J is TRBJ2-5 and V is TRBV5-1, with 8 positions matching TRBD1. The trim removed 4 bases at V and 13 bases at J, leaving 18 bases unmatched. The germline V gene has CDR1 SGHRS and CDR2 YFSETQ. The CDR3 contains 15 residues. In DNA, the CDR3 is TGCGCCAGCAGCCTCGACCAGGGACAGGCCTACGAGCGGTACTTC. This gives the protein CASSLDQGQAYERYF. The full variable domain, its missing parts supplied by reference TRBV5-1 and TRBJ2-5, is KAGVTQTPRYLIKTRGQQVTLSCSPISGHRSVSWYQQTPGQGLQFLFEYFSETQRNKGNFPGRFSGRQFSNSRSEMNVSTLELGDSALYLCASSLDQGQAYERYFGPGTRLLVL.

This clonotype was detected many times. The chain carries TRBV5-1 and TRBJ2-7; 13 positions match TRBD2. The CDR3 has 16 residues. Germline V lookup: CDR1 SGHRS, CDR2 YFSETQ. J was trimmed by 1 base and V by 3 bases; bases with no gene match: 4. The CDR3 sequence is CASSYGLAGESYEQYF. The CDR3, as DNA: TGCGCCAGCAGCTATGGACTAGCGGGAGAGTCCTACGAGCAGTACTTC.

This clonotype showed up just a few times. The chain is built from TRBV2 and TRBJ2-7; 12 bases match TRBD2. CDR1 is SNHLY, CDR2 FYNNEI, per germline. The CDR3 runs 15 residues. V was clipped by 6 bases and J by 2 bases; unmatched bases: 5. The CDR3, as DNA: TGTGCCAGCAGCGCAGGACTAGCGGGACCCTACGAGCAGTACTTC. It yields the protein CASSAGLAGPYEQYF.

This clonotype was recorded many times. The gene calls are TRBV29-1 and TRBJ1-2; TRBD1 matches at 7 bases. Germline V CDR1 and CDR2: SQVTM, ANQGSEA. The CDR3 has 14 residues. V gave up 3 bases and J gave up 4 bases; unmatched junction bases: 8. The CDR3 DNA reads as TGCAGCGTTGAGGTGGACAGGCTCACCTATGGCTACACCTTC. Protein: CSVEVDRLTYGYTF.

Concerning this clonotype itself: This may be a read error: a much more frequent sequence differs by one nucleotide. This chain connects TRBV30 to TRBJ2-1; TRBD2 matches 14 bases. TRBJ2-7 matches the DNA end more closely, so the J call is doubtful. Germline values: CDR1 GTSNPN, CDR2 SVGIG (reference sequence). The CDR3 covers 15 residues. Here the CDR3 DNA reads TGTGCCTGGAGTGGGACTAGCGGGGGGTACAATGAGCAGTACTTC. Its translation: CAWSGTSGGYNEQYF.

This clonotype was counted a few times. The chain joins TRBV13 to TRBJ2-3; TRBD2 agrees at 10 bases. This CDR3 region has 15 residues. Trimming cost V 0 bases and J 3 bases; bases outside gene matches: 0. Per the germline V gene, CDR1 is PRHDT and CDR2 is FYEKMQ (reference sequence). The CDR3 loop is CASSLGAGGTDTQYF. For the CDR3, the DNA is TGTGCCAGCAGCTTAGGAGCGGGAGGGACAGATACGCAGTATTTT.

The chain uses TRBV7-9 and TRBJ2-5, with D hard to call. TRBJ2-7 matches the DNA end more closely, so the J call is doubtful. The CDR3 runs 15 residues. The germline gives CDR1 SEHNR, CDR2 FQNEAQ (reference sequence). The CDR3 region has the DNA TGTGCCAGCAGCTTAGCGGTAGCAGAACGATACGAGCAGTACTTC. This gives the protein CASSLAVAERYEQYF.

This clonotype was picked up a small number of times. The chain employs TRBV7-2 and TRBJ2-7, with 8 bases identical to TRBD1. The V gene end was trimmed by 4 bases and the J gene end by 6 bases; junction bases not matched to a gene: 5. CDR1 is SGHTA, CDR2 FQGNSA, per germline. This CDR3 has 13 residues. CDR3 in DNA: TGTGCCAGCAGCTATAATGACAGGGGCGAGCAGTACTTC. It specifies CASSYNDRGEQYF.

As to this clonotype: Sequence at one end of the junction differs from germline and may be a read error. As DNA, the CDR3 is TGTGCCAGCGGCTTGGCGGGTGAGCAGTTCTTC. This encodes CASGLAGEQFF. The chain carries TRBV7-6 and TRBJ2-1; D is perhaps TRBD2 (5 bases). The CDR3 loop spans 11 amino acids. The germline CDR1 and CDR2 sequences are SGHVS and FNYEAQ.

The rearrangement links TRBV2 to TRBJ2-1; 7 positions agree with TRBD2. V trimming: 2 bases; J trimming: 9 bases; junction bases outside the gene matches: 13. Germline CDR1 SNHLY, CDR2 FYNNEI. The CDR3 has 16 residues. The CDR3 protein is CASSELQLANEPEQFF. The CDR3 DNA sequence: TGTGCCAGCAGTGAACTTCAACTAGCGAACGAACCTGAGCAGTTCTTC. Full variable domain (remainder filled in from reference TRBV2 and TRBJ2-1): EPEVTQTPSHQVTQMGQEVILRCVPISNHLYFYWYRQILGQKVEFLVSFYNNEISEKSEIFDDQFSVERPDGSNFTLKIRSTKLEDSAMYFCASSELQLANEPEQFFGPGTRLTVL.

The chain couples TRBV28 to TRBJ2-1; tentatively, D is TRBD2 (6 bases). Germline V CDR1 and CDR2: MDHEN, SYDVKM. V was clipped by 3 bases and J by 5 bases, with 11 bases between them. The CDR3 has 14 residues. In nucleotides, the CDR3 is TGTGCCAGCAGTTTGGAGGGGCATCACAATGAGCAGTTCTTC. This translates into CASSLEGHHNEQFF.

This clonotype has ten or more counts. The CDR3 region is CSARRRRQGAQYF. The CDR3 bases are TGCAGTGCTAGACGGAGGCGCCAAGGGGCCCAGTACTTC. The V and J genes are TRBV20-1 and TRBJ2-5; either TRBD1 or TRBD2 may supply D (5 bases each). Germline assignment: CDR1 DFQATT and CDR2 SNEGSKA (reference sequence). This CDR3 has 13 amino acids. V was clipped by 2 bases and J by 9 bases, with 16 bases between them.

This clonotype has ten or more counts. The CDR3 loop reads CASSHGVRYEQYF. The CDR3 bases are TGTGCCAGCAGTCACGGAGTTCGCTACGAGCAGTACTTC. This chain connects TRBV12-3 or TRBV12-4 to TRBJ2-7, with D unresolved. This CDR3 comprises 13 residues. The V end was cut by 5 bases, the J end by 3 bases, with 11 bases between.

In its sample, this clonotype was seen many times. The chain joins TRBV7-7 to TRBJ2-7; maybe TRBD1 (6 bases). Germline V CDR1 and CDR2: SSHAT, FNYEAQ (reference sequence). This CDR3 comprises 16 residues. V was pared by 2 bases and J by 3 bases, with 17 bases between. The chain's CDR3 is CASSLPNDGQFYEQYF. The CDR3 DNA reads as TGTGCCAGCAGCTTACCCAACGACGGACAGTTCTACGAGCAGTACTTC. Based on the CDR3 plus reference TRBV7-7 and TRBJ2-7, the full variable domain is GAGVSQSPRYKVTKRGQDVTLRCDPISSHATLYWYQQALGQGPEFLTYFNYEAQPDKSGLPSDRFSAERPEGSISTLTIQRTEQRDSAMYRCASSLPNDGQFYEQYFGPGTRLTVT.

This clonotype was seen many times. The chain employs TRBV12-3 or TRBV12-4 and TRBJ2-5; 7 nucleotides line up with TRBD1. There are 14 residues in the CDR3. The ends lost 5 bases at V and 1 base at J; junction bases unmatched: 4. The CDR3 nucleotides read TGTGCCAGCAGTCCAAACAGGGGCCAAGAGACCCAGTACTTC. Residues: CASSPNRGQETQYF.

Concerning this clonotype itself: Germline is not matched at one junction end, which may reflect a read error. The chain is built from TRBV12-3 or TRBV12-4 and TRBJ1-5; a weak D match, TRBD1 (5 bases). This CDR3 is 13 amino acids long. The CDR3 bases are TGTGCCAGCAGACGACGGGGGAATCAGCCCCTGCATTTT. Its translation is CASRRRGNQPLHF.

J is TRBJ2-2 and V is TRBV12-3 or TRBV12-4; D perhaps matches TRBD1 (5 bases). V gave up 8 bases and J gave up 0 bases, with 10 bases separating them. The CDR3 consists of 14 residues. The CDR3 reads CASLGASNTGELFF. Here the CDR3 DNA reads TGTGCCAGCCTAGGGGCGTCGAACACCGGGGAGCTGTTTTTT.